A single T cell receptor beta chain is shown here with its context. What antigen it recognizes has not been identified. Base-call qualities are not available, and no considerably larger clone is one nucleotide away. The record originates from a study of blood T cells in healthy people across ages (dated by TCRdb to the mid-2010s). Regarding the research as a whole: In model experiments, template switching captured about one uniquely barcoded TCR beta cDNA molecule for every two T cells. Using the same blood draw, the study looked at two additional independent replicas of 1 million unique cDNA reads for two donors, one aged 18 to 29 and the other aged 80 or older. The donors were split into four age groups: young (average around 16 years), middle-aged (about 40), aged (roughly 68) and long-lived (more than 80). To track age-related changes in TCR beta repertoire diversity, the study relied on deep sequencing normalized with unique cDNA molecular identifiers. To avoid experimental bias, donors of different ages were randomly spread across the sequencing lanes. Findings and caveats that apply to the study as a whole: Observed TCR beta diversity per million T cells fell roughly linearly with age, and a significant reduction was already apparent by age around 36. There was a strong correlation between observed TCR beta diversity and the percentage of naive T cells measured by flow cytometry. Bulk unsorted PBMC profiling prevented conclusive comparison of naive and antigen-experienced compartments. Compared with the aged group, the long-lived group had more naive CD4+ T cells, fewer expanded clones and increased TCR diversity, suggesting age selection. Estimates of total diversity based on one million sequenced T cells were considered lower bounds and underestimates. The CMV infection status of donors was not known, potentially confounding age-related changes in expanded clonotypes.

CDR1 and CDR2 are read off the germline V gene as SGHRS and YFSETQ. The V end loses 0 bases and the J end loses 3 bases, and a stretch of 4 bases separates them. Inclusive of the bounding cysteine and phenylalanine, the CDR3 is 13 residues long. Just CDR3 DNA is preserved here, 39 bases in frame from base 1. The donors were around 39 Caucasian individuals from Russia, aged about 6 to 100 years, who were systemically healthy. Approximately 10 milliliters of peripheral blood were collected from each donor into EDTA-treated Vacutainer tubes. Ficoll-Paque density-gradient centrifugation was used to isolate PBMCs, with at least 7 million obtained per sample. Total RNA was extracted from PBMCs with Trizol reagent, with at least 5.5 micrograms obtained per sample. The percentages of naive CD45RAhigh/CD27high T cells were determined by flow cytometry on a PBMC aliquot from every donor. Library method: 5' RACE. TCRdb shows the sequencer as Illumina HiSeq 2500. The second PCR ran for roughly 7 to 11 cycles and used a J-beta primer mix along with a sample-barcoded 5' primer. A template-switch 5' adaptor carrying 12 random nucleotides introduced a unique molecular identifier onto each TCR beta cDNA molecule. Each sample yielded at least 3 million CDR3-containing paired-end reads. All of the RNA was converted into first-strand cDNA using the Mint cDNA synthesis kit, with a TRBC-specific oligonucleotide serving as the primer. Following uracil-DNA glycosylase treatment, a first 18-cycle PCR with universal primers M1SS and BC2_uni_R was performed on all cDNA. The study's processing was this. Normalization of each sample was performed by random selection of 1 million high-quality reads, each carrying a distinct molecular identifier. Reads sharing molecular identifiers were discarded rather than binned into consensus sequences. CDR3 identification, clonotype clustering and error correction used MiTCR with a Q25 quality threshold and the strictest error-elimination algorithm. Lower-bound total TCR beta diversity was estimated with a nonparametric unseen species model using Euler transformation. The public sequencing data were trimmed at Q25 with fastp and processed into clonotypes with MiXCR by TCRdb, which kept only in-frame beta chains. CDR3 protein duplicates are merged, each entry listing the most common genes and DNA. Clone size and V and J calls follow TCRdb, not the original study. This sample has approximately 690,000 distinct CDR3 sequences in its table, and 45% to 65% of those were observed once. About two fifths of the sample comes from the top ten.

This clonotype originated in a man aged 55-75 years in good health. The chain couples TRBV5-1 to TRBJ2-1, with the D gene not confidently named. The sequenced sample consisted of blood. The base sequence is TGCGCCAGCAGCTTGGTAGACTACAATGAGCAGTTCTTC. Its translation is CASSLVDYNEQFF.